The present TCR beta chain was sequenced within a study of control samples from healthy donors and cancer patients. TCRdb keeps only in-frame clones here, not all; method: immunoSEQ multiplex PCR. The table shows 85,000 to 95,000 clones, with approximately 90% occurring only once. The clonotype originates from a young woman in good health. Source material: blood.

This CDR3 is CASSGSTGPSIYEQYF. CDR3 DNA sequence: TGTGCCAGCAGCGGTTCTACCGGGCCCTCTATCTACGAGCAGTACTTC. This chain joins TRBV9 and TRBJ2-7; D gene ambiguous. V was trimmed by 3 bases and J by 3 bases, leaving 19 bases between them. The germline CDR1 and CDR2 sequences are SGDLS and YYNGEE. The CDR3 totals 16 residues.